This T cell receptor beta chain was recorded in a study of Ad26.COV2.S vaccination and SARS-CoV-2 variants. V trimming: 2 bases; J trimming: 1 base; junction bases outside the gene matches: 7. Germline V gene lookup returns CDR1 MNHEY and CDR2 SMNVEV (reference sequence). The CDR3 consists of 17 residues. TCRdb keeps only in-frame clones here, not all; method: immunoSEQ multiplex PCR. The sample lists about half a million clones; roughly nine tenths were seen once. As to treatment: some 20 received Ad26.COV2.S at low or high dose, single or two shots; roughly five received placebo; per-sample allocation not given. At day 63 after the first vaccine or placebo injection, samples were drawn.

The chain uses TRBV27 and TRBJ2-1, with 8 bases that match TRBD2. This clonotype was sampled from a person aged 18-60 years who received the Ad26.COV2.S COVID-19 vaccine or a placebo. The starting material was peripheral blood, obtained in a trial of Ad26.COV2.S vaccine versus placebo. This CDR3 reads CASSLPRLAGSYNEQFF. The DNA for the CDR3 is TGTGCCAGCAGTTTACCCCGTTTAGCGGGGTCCTACAATGAGCAGTTCTTC.